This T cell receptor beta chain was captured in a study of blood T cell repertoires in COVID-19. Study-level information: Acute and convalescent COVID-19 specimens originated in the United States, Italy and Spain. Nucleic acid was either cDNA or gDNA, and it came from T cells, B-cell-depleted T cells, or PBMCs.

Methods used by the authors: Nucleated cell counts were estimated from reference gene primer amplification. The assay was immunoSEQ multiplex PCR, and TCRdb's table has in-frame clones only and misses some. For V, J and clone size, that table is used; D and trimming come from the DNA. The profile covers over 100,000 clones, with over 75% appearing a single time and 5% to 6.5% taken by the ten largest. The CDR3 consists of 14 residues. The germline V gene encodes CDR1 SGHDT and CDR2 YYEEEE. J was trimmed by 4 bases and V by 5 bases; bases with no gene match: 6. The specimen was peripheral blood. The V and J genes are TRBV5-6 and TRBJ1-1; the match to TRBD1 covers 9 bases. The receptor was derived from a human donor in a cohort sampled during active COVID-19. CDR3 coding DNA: TGTGCCAGCAGAGAACAGGGGGCGATCACTGAAGCTTTCTTT. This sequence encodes CASREQGAITEAFF.